The sequence of this T cell receptor (beta chain) was determined in a study of shared clonotypes between healthy human individuals. The assay was immunoSEQ multiplex PCR, and TCRdb's table has in-frame clones only and misses some. Of millions of clones listed, 85% to 95% are singletons. Both subsets, CD45RA+ naive and CD45RA-negative memory, were split from the CD4+ cells. Study-level points and caveats: Rarefaction exposed incomplete sorted-subset sequencing despite large depth. Enrolling few donors narrowed the genetic and exposure-history diversity that was represented.

Points on this clone: Its matching antigen is unknown.

V shed 3 bases and J shed 2 bases, with 9 bases lying between them. Germline lookup yields CDR1 MDHEN and CDR2 SYDVKM. The CDR3 runs to 14 residues. The specimen sequenced was naive CD4+ T cells sorted from blood. Noted subset: CD45RA+ positively selected. This chain connects TRBV28 to TRBJ2-3; D ambiguous. This sequence originates from a man between 18 and 29 years old in good health. This CDR3 is CASSFRPFTDTQYF. The CDR3 DNA is TGTGCCAGCAGTTTTCGACCCTTCACAGATACGCAGTATTTT.